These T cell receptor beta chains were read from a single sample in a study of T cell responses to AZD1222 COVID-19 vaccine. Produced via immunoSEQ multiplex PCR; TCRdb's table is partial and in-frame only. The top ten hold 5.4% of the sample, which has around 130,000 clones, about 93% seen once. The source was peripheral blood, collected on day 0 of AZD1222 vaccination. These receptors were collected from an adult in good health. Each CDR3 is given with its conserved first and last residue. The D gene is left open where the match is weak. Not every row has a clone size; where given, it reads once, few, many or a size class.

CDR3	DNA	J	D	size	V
CASSGALLSIEEQYF	TGTGCCAGCAGCGGGGCCCTTCTCTCTATTGAGGAGCAGTACTTC	TRBJ2-7	.	.	TRBV3-1/TRBV3-2
CASSLGTSDEAFF	TGTGCCAGCAGCTTAGGAACGTCGGATGAAGCTTTCTTT	TRBJ1-1	.	few	TRBV7-9
CASSYRGDEQYF	TGCGCCAGCAGCTATCGGGGAGACGAGCAGTACTTC	TRBJ2-7	.	.	TRBV5-1
CATGWTVDSYEQYF	TGTGCCACCGGTTGGACAGTAGACTCCTACGAGCAGTACTTC	TRBJ2-7	.	.	TRBV15
CASSSSVAGGKNIQYF	TGTGCCAGCAGCTCCTCAGTAGCGGGGGGGAAAAACATTCAGTACTTC	TRBJ2-4	TRBD2	.	TRBV7-6
CASSLGNQETQYF	TGTGCCAGCAGCTTGGGCAACCAAGAGACCCAGTACTTC	TRBJ2-5	.	.	TRBV11-2
CSLTGPLNTEAFF	TGCAGCCTGACAGGCCCACTAAACACTGAAGCTTTCTTT	TRBJ1-1	.	.	TRBV29-1
CASSKQTPLTDTQYF	TGTGCCAGCAGCAAACAGACTCCCCTCACAGATACGCAGTATTTT	TRBJ2-3	.	.	TRBV11-2
CASSSIYRQGSFSF	TGTGCCAGCAGCTCCATTTATCGACAGGGCAGTTTTTCATTC	TRBJ2-7	TRBD1	.	TRBV14
CASQKGRARSNQPQHF	TGTGCCAGCCAGAAAGGCAGGGCCCGTAGCAATCAGCCCCAGCATTTT	TRBJ1-5	.	.	TRBV19
CASSFWTPYYEQYF	TGTGCCAGCAGTTTCTGGACACCGTACTACGAGCAGTACTTC	TRBJ2-7	.	.	TRBV28
CASSLGQSTDTQYF	TGTGCCAGCAGCTTGGGCCAAAGCACAGATACGCAGTATTTT	TRBJ2-3	.	.	TRBV7-3
CASSLRSGSSYEQYF	TGCGCCAGCAGTCTGAGAAGCGGGAGCTCCTACGAGCAGTACTTC	TRBJ2-7	TRBD2	.	TRBV10-1
CASRRAPHTEAFF	TGTGCCAGCCGGCGTGCCCCACACACTGAAGCTTTCTTT	TRBJ1-1	.	.	TRBV5-6
CSASLPRGTYEQYF	TGCAGTGCTAGTCTGCCGAGAGGCACCTACGAGCAGTACTTC	TRBJ2-7	.	.	TRBV20-1
CASSRLIQGLSSGANVLTF	TGTGCCAGCTCCCGTCTGATCCAGGGGTTGAGCTCTGGGGCCAACGTCCTGACTTTC	TRBJ2-6	.	.	TRBV18
CASSLTPGQYTDTQYF	TGTGCCAGCAGCCTGACTCCGGGACAGTACACAGATACGCAGTATTTT	TRBJ2-3	TRBD1	.	TRBV7-3
CASSGRDRGTDTQYF	TGTGCCAGCAGCGGCCGGGACAGGGGTACAGATACGCAGTATTTT	TRBJ2-3	TRBD1	.	TRBV5-6
CSVVDGAEGANVLTF	TGCAGCGTTGTAGACGGAGCTGAAGGGGCCAACGTCCTGACTTTC	TRBJ2-6	.	.	TRBV29-1
CASSQASGRPMPEFF	TGCGCCAGCAGCCAAGCTAGCGGGCGGCCGATGCCGGAGTTCTTC	TRBJ2-1	TRBD2	.	TRBV5-1
CASSLYAGGIDYGYTF	TGTGCCAGCAGCTTGTATGCCGGGGGGATCGACTATGGCTACACCTTC	TRBJ1-2	.	once	TRBV7-2
CASSLGQEIHGYTF	TGTGCCAGCAGCTTAGGACAGGAAATACATGGCTACACCTTC	TRBJ1-2	.	.	TRBV11-2
CASRVRAGRNEKLFF	TGTGCCAGCAGAGTGCGGGCAGGGCGGAATGAAAAACTGTTTTTT	TRBJ1-4	.	.	TRBV6-5
CASSSDRGGNTIYF	TGCGCCAGTAGCTCAGACAGGGGTGGAAACACCATATATTTT	TRBJ1-3	TRBD1	.	TRBV5-1
CASSHLEDNSPLHF	TGTGCCAGTAGTCACCTGGAAGATAATTCACCCCTCCACTTT	TRBJ1-6	.	.	TRBV19
CASSVAGEYNEQFF	TGTGCCAGCAGCGTAGCGGGAGAGTACAATGAGCAGTTCTTC	TRBJ2-1	TRBD2	once	TRBV7-3
CASSPVSKNIQYF	TGTGCCAGCAGCCCCGTCTCCAAAAACATTCAGTACTTC	TRBJ2-4	.	.	TRBV9
CASTQVAGQPQHF	TGTGCCAGCACACAGGTGGCGGGTCAGCCCCAGCATTTT	TRBJ1-5	.	.	TRBV6-6
CASSPDRDRDFANTGELFF	TGTGCCAGCAGCCCCGACCGGGACAGGGATTTCGCGAACACCGGGGAGCTGTTTTTT	TRBJ2-2	TRBD1	.	TRBV13
CASSPPGMAGDYNEQFF	TGTGCCAGCTCACCACCTGGGATGGCGGGGGACTACAATGAGCAGTTCTTC	TRBJ2-1	TRBD2	.	TRBV18
CASSPRFRGMEYNEQFF	TGTGCCAGCAGCCCCCGTTTCCGTGGAATGGAATACAATGAGCAGTTCTTC	TRBJ2-1	.	.	TRBV7-9
CATSARDGGNTIYF	TGTGCCACCAGCGCCCGGGACGGTGGAAACACCATATATTTT	TRBJ1-3	.	.	TRBV15
CASSLDYPGRNTEAFF	TGTGCCAGCAGCTTAGATTATCCGGGCAGGAACACTGAAGCTTTCTTT	TRBJ1-1	.	.	TRBV7-2
CASGLSINRGKAFF	TGTGCTAGTGGTTTGTCGATAAATAGGGGGAAAGCTTTCTTT	TRBJ1-1	.	.	TRBV12-5
CASSLGTGRGEYEQYF	TGTGCCAGCAGTTTAGGGACAGGGAGGGGGGAATACGAGCAGTACTTC	TRBJ2-7	TRBD1	.	TRBV27
CAWSGGSNQPQHF	TGTGCCTGGAGTGGGGGAAGCAATCAGCCCCAGCATTTT	TRBJ1-5	.	.	TRBV30
CASSLNGGRRNEQYF	TGCGCCAGCAGCTTGAACGGCGGGAGGCGCAACGAGCAGTACTTC	TRBJ2-7	TRBD2	.	TRBV5-1
CASSLLPQNEQFF	TGCGCCAGCAGCCTCCTCCCCCAAAATGAGCAGTTCTTC	TRBJ2-1	.	.	TRBV5-1
CATSRWQGKLNNSPLHF	TGTGCCACCAGCAGATGGCAGGGGAAACTAAATAATTCACCCCTCCACTTT	TRBJ1-6	.	once	TRBV15
CATSRDLQGLSNQPQHF	TGTGCCACCAGCAGAGACCTACAGGGACTAAGCAATCAGCCCCAGCATTTT	TRBJ1-5	.	.	TRBV15
CAWSVWTGGYEQYF	TGTGCCTGGAGTGTTTGGACAGGGGGCTACGAGCAGTACTTC	TRBJ2-7	TRBD1	.	TRBV30
CASSLAGLTEAFF	TGTGCCAGCAGCTTAGCAGGGCTCACTGAAGCTTTCTTT	TRBJ1-1	.	.	TRBV7-2
CASSVKLAPIAEAFF	TGTGCCAGCAGCGTAAAGTTAGCCCCGATCGCTGAAGCTTTCTTT	TRBJ1-1	.	.	TRBV9
CASSEKLAGGARGEAFF	TGTGCCAGCAGTGAAAAGTTGGCAGGGGGCGCGAGGGGTGAAGCTTTCTTT	TRBJ1-1	TRBD1	.	TRBV6-1
CASRTGLAWRSYNEQFF	TGTGCCAGCAGAACGGGACTAGCGTGGAGGTCCTACAATGAGCAGTTCTTC	TRBJ2-1	TRBD2	.	TRBV28
CASRPRDYYNEQFF	TGTGCCAGCAGACCACGGGACTATTACAATGAGCAGTTCTTC	TRBJ2-1	TRBD2	.	TRBV28
CASSLGDRDEKLFF	TGTGCCAGCAGCTTAGGGGACAGGGATGAAAAACTGTTTTTT	TRBJ1-4	TRBD1	.	TRBV7-2
CASSLDRGEQYF	TGTGCCAGCAGCTTAGACAGGGGCGAGCAGTACTTC	TRBJ2-7	TRBD1	.	TRBV7-3
CASSQEGQGRTLHF	TGTGCCAGCAGCCAAGAGGGTCAGGGAAGGACCCTCCACTTT	TRBJ1-6	.	.	TRBV4-2
CASSLGLMNTEAFF	TGTGCCAGCAGCTTGGGGCTTATGAACACTGAAGCTTTCTTT	TRBJ1-1	.	once	TRBV11-2
CASSYRADLEQYF	TGTGCCAGCAGTTACAGGGCCGACCTCGAGCAGTACTTC	TRBJ2-7	.	.	TRBV7-2
CASSQASYGYTF	TGTGCCAGTAGTCAGGCGAGCTATGGCTACACCTTC	TRBJ1-2	.	.	TRBV19
CAGTQLGYNEQFF	TGTGCCGGCACTCAACTAGGCTACAATGAGCAGTTCTTC	TRBJ2-1	.	.	TRBV5-4
CASSARPQHSGANVLTF	TGTGCCAGCAGCGCTCGACCTCAACACTCTGGGGCCAACGTCCTGACTTTC	TRBJ2-6	.	.	TRBV7-3